These 11 T cell receptor beta chains originate from one sample sequenced in a study of regulatory T cells in long-lasting Graves disease. Construction of TCR beta libraries relied on iRepertoire HTBI primers and on Arm-PCR targeting CDR3 regions. TCRdb re-called the multiplex PCR reads through MiXCR, storing one row per CDR3 protein. The data contain roughly 700,000 distinct CDR3 sequences, around 30% of them singletons. Time point reported: persistent/refractory GD, antithyroid drugs over 5 years with positive TRAb. The TCR library used RNA extracted from PBMCs. Sequencing used peripheral blood mononuclear cells (PBMCs), obtained when the disease was refractory, from a patient treated with antithyroid drugs. These receptors all come from a female donor with Graves disease.

The gene calls are TRBV28 and TRBJ1-1; 7 nucleotides match TRBD1. Germline assignment: CDR1 MDHEN and CDR2 SYDVKM. J gave up 0 bases and V 5 bases, and 9 bases lay outside the gene matches. The CDR3 consists of 16 residues. CDR3: CASSPQGDYMNTEAFF. In DNA form, the CDR3 reads TGTGCCAGCAGTCCTCAGGGGGATTACATGAACACTGAAGCTTTCTTT.

The chain combines TRBV7-2 with TRBJ2-5; 9 nucleotides match TRBD1. V lost 6 bases, J lost 5 bases, and 16 bases stayed unmatched. This CDR3 spans 17 amino acids. Germline CDR1 and CDR2: SGHTA and FQGNSA. CDR3 loop: CASRPKGPGQGVETQYF. Here the CDR3 DNA reads TGTGCCAGCAGGCCAAAGGGCCCGGGACAGGGAGTTGAGACCCAGTACTTC.

This clonotype showed up just a few times. A read error may account for a junction end that differs from germline. This rearrangement joins TRBV2 to TRBJ1-5; a possible D gene is TRBD1 (5 bases). The CDR3 covers 16 residues. The V gene's germline CDR1 is SNHLY and CDR2 FYNNEI. This chain's CDR3 is CASREGAGLQNQPQHF. The CDR3 region has the DNA TGTGCCAGCAGAGAAGGGGCCGGGCTCCAGAATCAGCCCCAGCATTTT.

The rearrangement uses TRBV20-1 and TRBJ2-1; TRBD2 matches 7 bases. Germline CDR1 and CDR2: DFQATT and SNEGSKA (reference sequence). V lost 4 bases to trimming and J lost 6 bases; unmatched junction nucleotides: 9. The CDR3 covers 14 residues. The chain's CDR3 is CSAIRASGGNEQFF. In nucleotides, the CDR3 is TGCAGTGCTATACGGGCTAGCGGAGGCAATGAGCAGTTCTTC.

The chain employs TRBV6-1 and TRBJ1-2, with 8 nucleotides matching TRBD1. CDR1 and CDR2 from the germline V gene are MNHNS and SASEGT. V dropped 3 bases and J dropped 2; count of bases not matched to a gene: 8. CDR3 length: 16 residues. CDR3 residues: CASSEMRQGRNYGYTF. The CDR3 region has the DNA TGTGCCAGCAGTGAGATGAGACAGGGGAGGAACTATGGCTACACCTTC.

The genes are TRBV20-1 and TRBJ1-1; D not certain. This CDR3 has 13 amino acids. The V and J ends lost 3 bases and 4 bases respectively, with 12 bases between them. Germline V gene sequence: CDR1 DFQATT, CDR2 SNEGSKA (reference sequence). CDR3 residues: CSASFQQTTEAFF. CDR3 sequence (DNA): TGCAGTGCTAGTTTTCAACAGACCACTGAAGCTTTCTTT.

V usage is TRBV11-2 and J usage is TRBJ1-5; D might be TRBD1 (5 bases). The ends were cut back, 2 bases at V and 7 bases at J, with 9 bases in the middle. Per germline, CDR1 SGHAT and CDR2 FQNNGV. There are 13 residues in the CDR3. In nucleotides, the CDR3 is TGTGCCAGCAGCTTAAGGAGGGACCAGCCCCAGCATTTT. Its protein product is CASSLRRDQPQHF. Supplemented by reference TRBV11-2 and TRBJ1-5, the full variable domain reads EAGVAQSPRYKIIEKRQSVAFWCNPISGHATLYWYQQILGQGPKLLIQFQNNGVVDDSQLPKDRFSAERLKGVDSTLKIQPAKLEDSAVYLCASSLRRDQPQHFGDGTRLSIL.

The CDR3 region is CASSFRTSGTAYEQYF. The CDR3 nucleotides are TGTGCCAGCAGCTTTCGGACTAGCGGGACCGCCTACGAGCAGTACTTC. This sequence joins TRBV7-2 and TRBJ2-7, with 12 bases lining up with TRBD2. J was trimmed by 2 bases and V by 3 bases; bases with no gene match: 5. This CDR3 region has 16 residues. Germline CDR1 reads SGHTA; CDR2 reads FQGNSA.

This clonotype was detected only a few times. The chain joins TRBV20-1 to TRBJ2-2, with TRBD1 identical over 7 bases. Germline V lookup: CDR1 DFQATT, CDR2 SNEGSKA (reference sequence). This CDR3 region has 17 residues. With V trimmed by 1 base and J by 2 bases, 10 bases remained unmatched. The CDR3 nucleotides are TGCAGTGCTAGAGGGCCTCCACGGGACAGAAACACCGGGGAGCTGTTTTTT. Protein product: CSARGPPRDRNTGELFF.

The genes are TRBV3-1 and TRBJ2-7, with D possibly called TRBD1 or TRBD2 (5 bases each). The CDR3 is 14 residues long. The ends were cut back, 3 bases at V and 0 bases at J, with 9 bases in the middle. Germline-derived CDR1 and CDR2 are LGHDT and YNNKEL (reference sequence). The CDR3 here is CASSHGTLSYEQYF. CDR3 bases: TGTGCCAGCAGCCACGGGACCCTCTCCTACGAGCAGTACTTC.

The chain uses TRBV11-2 and TRBJ2-1; D ambiguous. Germline loops: CDR1 SGHAT, CDR2 FQNNGV. The CDR3 is made up of 16 amino acids. V gave up 1 base and J gave up 2 bases, with 12 bases separating them. CDR3 DNA: TGTGCCAGCAGCTTAGGGGCGGAAGGGCCCTACAATGAGCAGTTCTTC. This encodes CASSLGAEGPYNEQFF.